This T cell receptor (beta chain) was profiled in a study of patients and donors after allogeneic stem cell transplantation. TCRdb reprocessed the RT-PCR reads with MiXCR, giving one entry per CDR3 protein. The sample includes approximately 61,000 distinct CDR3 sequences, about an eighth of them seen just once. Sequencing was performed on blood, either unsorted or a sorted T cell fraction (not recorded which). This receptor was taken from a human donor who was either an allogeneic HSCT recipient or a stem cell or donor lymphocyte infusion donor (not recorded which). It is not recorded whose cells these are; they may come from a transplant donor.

The CDR3 DNA reads TGCGCCAGCAGCCTCTCCCCAGGAGACTCCTACGAGCAGTACTTC. This gives the protein CASSLSPGDSYEQYF. The chain carries TRBV4-1 and TRBJ2-7; D call uncertain. With 4 bases removed from V and 0 bases from J, the gap between germline ends came to 13 bases. This CDR3 contains 15 residues. Per the germline V gene, CDR1 is MGHRA and CDR2 is YSYEKL.